Following are 23 T cell receptor beta chains from one sample sequenced in a study of blood T cell repertoires in COVID-19. Produced via immunoSEQ multiplex PCR; TCRdb's table is partial and in-frame only. The repertoire has some 180,000 clones, 70% to 90% of them found once; the top ten carry around 25%. Material: PBMCs or T cells enriched from blood (not recorded which). These receptors all stem from a woman aged 40 to 50 in a cohort exposed to, infected with or recovered from COVID-19 (not recorded which).

This clone was seen once. The genes are TRBV24-1 and TRBJ1-2; D call uncertain. The CDR3 extends over 13 amino acids. Germline V gives CDR1 KGHDR, CDR2 SFDVKD. With 4 bases removed from V and 4 bases from J, the gap between germline ends came to 9 bases. CDR3 protein: CATSDAQVYGYTF. The DNA for the CDR3 is TGTGCCACCAGTGACGCTCAGGTCTATGGCTACACCTTC.

This clone has more than one count but fewer than ten. The chain recombines TRBV6-2 or TRBV6-3 with TRBJ2-3; D is uncertain. This CDR3 is built from 13 residues. CDR1 is MNHEY, CDR2 SVGEGT, per germline. V shed 5 bases and J shed 4 bases, with 10 bases lying between them. In nucleotides, the CDR3 is TGTGCCAGCAGTACCGGTGAGGCAGATACGCAGTATTTT. As protein: CASSTGEADTQYF.

This CDR3 reads CASSLLYSNQPQHF. The CDR3 DNA is TGTGCCAGCAGCCTCCTTTATAGCAATCAGCCCCAGCATTTT. This chain uses TRBV5-6 with TRBJ1-5; D gene ambiguous. This CDR3 has 14 amino acids. The V end lost 4 bases, the J end lost 0 bases, and 8 bases lay between the germline ends. Germline assignment: CDR1 SGHDT and CDR2 YYEEEE.

The rearrangement joins TRBV19 to TRBJ1-5, with 7 bases matching TRBD1. The V gene end was trimmed by 6 bases and the J gene end by 4 bases; junction bases not matched to a gene: 6. Germline CDR1 reads LNHDA; CDR2 reads SQIVND (reference sequence). CDR3 length: 14 residues. CDR3 sequence (DNA): TGTGCCAGTAGCCAGGGACAGTGGAATCAGCCCCAGCATTTT. Encoded protein: CASSQGQWNQPQHF.

The rearrangement uses TRBV5-1 and TRBJ2-5; possibly TRBD1 for D (6 bases). The V end lost 4 bases, the J end lost 2 bases, and 15 bases lay between the germline ends. Germline V gene data show CDR1 as SGHRS and CDR2 as YFSETQ. The CDR3 runs to 15 residues. In nucleotides, the CDR3 is TGCGCCAGCAGCATCATCCCAGGGGCGCAAGAGACCCAGTACTTC. This codes for CASSIIPGAQETQYF.

The gene calls are TRBV10-2 and TRBJ2-7, with 11 bases identical to TRBD2. Germline V gives CDR1 WSHSY, CDR2 SAAADI. Unmatched junction bases numbered 6, after V lost 5 bases and J lost 3 bases. The CDR3 is 15 amino acids. CDR3 coding DNA: TGCGCCAGCAGTTTAGCGGGAGGGCCCTTCTACGAGCAGTACTTC. As protein: CASSLAGGPFYEQYF.

The chain recombines TRBV11-3 with TRBJ2-7; perhaps TRBD1 as D (6 bases). The V and J ends lost 6 bases and 1 base respectively, with 13 bases between them. The germline gives CDR1 SGHNT, CDR2 YENEEA. CDR3 size: 14 residues. CDR3: CASSKDSGSYEQYF. The DNA for the CDR3 is TGTGCCAGCAGTAAGGACAGCGGTTCCTACGAGCAGTACTTC.

This chain joins TRBV12-3 or TRBV12-4 and TRBJ1-1; D gene ambiguous. Trimming cost V 2 bases and J 7 bases, with 11 bases left between them. This CDR3 spans 13 amino acids. CDR3 DNA: TGTGCCAGCAGTTTAATGCTTGCTAGTGAAGCTTTCTTT. Translating it yields CASSLMLASEAFF.

The genes are TRBV12-3 or TRBV12-4 and TRBJ1-1; D is possibly TRBD1 (6 bases). Trimming cost V 6 bases and J 7 bases, with 15 bases left between them. The CDR3 spans 13 residues. The CDR3 nucleotides are TGTGCCAGCAGAGTCGGGACAATAGTTGAAGCTTTCTTT. As protein: CASRVGTIVEAFF.

The chain employs TRBV7-8 and TRBJ2-3; TRBD2 aligns across 13 bases. J lost 7 bases, V lost 5 bases, and 9 bases had no gene match. This CDR3 spans 16 amino acids. Looked up from germline, CDR1 is SGHVS and CDR2 is FQNEAQ. The CDR3 coding sequence is TGTGCCAGCAGCCAGACTAGCGGGAGGCCAAGCAATACGCAGTATTTT. Its protein is CASSQTSGRPSNTQYF.

This chain links TRBV5-4 with TRBJ1-2, with D perhaps matching TRBD1 (5 bases). The CDR3 consists of 13 residues. Germline-derived CDR1 and CDR2 are SGHNT and YYREEE (reference sequence). Between the trimmed V and J ends, which lost 0 bases and 8 bases, there was a span of 11 bases. The DNA for the CDR3 is TGTGCCAGCAGCTTGGAAGGGGCAAGAGGCTACACCTTC. Amino acid sequence: CASSLEGARGYTF. The full variable domain, its missing parts supplied by reference TRBV5-4 and TRBJ1-2, is ETGVTQSPTHLIKTRGQQVTLRCSSQSGHNTVSWYQQALGQGPQFIFQYYREEENGRGNFPPRFSGLQFPNYSSELNVNALELDDSALYLCASSLEGARGYTFGSGTRLTVV.

V and J are TRBV9 and TRBJ2-3; the match to TRBD1 covers 8 bases. This CDR3 region has 16 residues. With V trimmed by 1 base and J by 8 bases, 12 bases remained unmatched. Per germline, CDR1 SGDLS and CDR2 YYNGEE. The CDR3 sequence: CASSVPTGADSSTQYF. The CDR3 DNA sequence: TGTGCCAGCAGCGTACCGACAGGGGCCGATTCCAGTACGCAGTATTTT. Full variable domain (rest looked up from reference TRBV9 and TRBJ2-3): DSGVTQTPKHLITATGQRVTLRCSPRSGDLSVYWYQQSLDQGLQFLIQYYNGEERAKGNILERFSAQQFPDLHSELNLSSLELGDSALYFCASSVPTGADSSTQYFGPGTRLTVL.

The rearrangement joins TRBV6-2 or TRBV6-3 to TRBJ2-7; 7 bases line up with TRBD1. Germline V lookup: CDR1 MNHEY, CDR2 SVGEGT. The CDR3 runs 14 residues. V lost 4 bases and J lost 1; bases outside the gene matches: 4. The DNA for the CDR3 is TGTGCCAGCAGTTTTCTACAGGGGTCCTACGAGCAGTACTTC. The encoded protein is CASSFLQGSYEQYF.

V usage is TRBV29-1 and J usage is TRBJ1-4; 7 bases are shared with TRBD1. The CDR3 is 15 residues long. Germline lookup yields CDR1 SQVTM and CDR2 ANQGSEA. Trimming removed 5 bases from V and 3 bases from J; junction bases left unmatched: 9. The CDR3 DNA reads as TGCAGCGTTCAGGGGGGAAGGGAGGCTAATGAAAAACTGTTTTTT. It is translated as CSVQGGREANEKLFF.

The rearrangement joins TRBV11-3 to TRBJ2-1; maybe TRBD1 (8 bases). The ends were cut back, 4 bases at V and 3 bases at J, with 16 bases in the middle. Germline CDR1 SGHNT, CDR2 YENEEA. The CDR3 spans 16 residues. The CDR3 loop reads CASSYRGGRDYNEQFF. The CDR3 DNA reads as TGTGCCAGCAGCTACAGGGGGGGTCGGGACTACAATGAGCAGTTCTTC.

The gene calls are TRBV3-1 (or the pseudogene TRBV3-2) and TRBJ1-2; 9 positions agree with TRBD1. The CDR3 totals 15 residues. Germline V lookup: CDR1 LGHDT, CDR2 YNNKEL (reference sequence). The V gene end was trimmed by 4 bases and the J gene end by 5 bases; junction bases not matched to a gene: 8. The CDR3 DNA reads as TGTGCCAGCAGCCCGGGTACCGGGACAGGGTATGGCTACACCTTC. Its protein is CASSPGTGTGYGYTF.

The V call is TRBV7-2, the J call TRBJ1-2; no clear D gene. V lost 2 bases and J lost 1, with 8 bases in between. The CDR3 extends over 14 amino acids. Germline V gives CDR1 SGHTA, CDR2 FQGNSA. The CDR3 DNA reads TGTGCCAGCAGCTTATGGGCCAGTAACTATGGCTACACCTTC. Encoded protein: CASSLWASNYGYTF.

V is TRBV4-1 and J is TRBJ1-1, with D possibly TRBD1 on 6 matching bases. V was trimmed by 1 base and J by 1 base, leaving 10 bases between them. This CDR3 region has 15 residues. Germline V gene lookup returns CDR1 MGHRA and CDR2 YSYEKL. DNA for the CDR3: TGCGCCAGCAGCCAAGTGCTGGACAGGAACACTGAAGCTTTCTTT. As protein: CASSQVLDRNTEAFF.

V and J are TRBV6-6 and TRBJ2-5; D is ambiguous. V was cut by 4 bases and J by 4 bases, with 4 bases left in between. CDR3 length: 11 residues. CDR1 is MNHNY and CDR2 is SVGAGI in the germline V gene (reference sequence). CDR3 nucleotide sequence: TGTGCCAGCAGTTCCGGAGAGACCCAGTACTTC. It is translated as CASSSGETQYF.

J is TRBJ1-1 and V is TRBV3-1 (or the pseudogene TRBV3-2), with a possible D match to TRBD1 (5 bases). The V gene's germline CDR1 is LGHDT and CDR2 YNNKEL (reference sequence). Trimming stripped 1 base from V and 0 bases from J, with 9 bases between. This CDR3 contains 15 residues. The DNA for the CDR3 is TGTGCCAGCAGCCAAGGAAGGACACTGAACACTGAAGCTTTCTTT. Translating gives CASSQGRTLNTEAFF.

This sequence joins TRBV13 and TRBJ1-2; possible D gene TRBD1, 5 bases. CDR1 PRHDT and CDR2 FYEKMQ come from the germline V gene (reference sequence). The CDR3 sequence is 15 residues long. Trimming removed 5 bases at V and 7 bases at J, with 20 bases between. CDR3 amino acids: CASSVGREGYIGYTF. In DNA, the CDR3 is TGTGCCAGCAGCGTGGGTAGGGAGGGGTATATTGGCTACACCTTC.

This chain joins TRBV2 and TRBJ2-6; TRBD1 matches at 12 bases. CDR1 and CDR2 from the germline V gene are SNHLY and FYNNEI. V dropped 7 bases and J dropped 4; count of bases not matched to a gene: 8. The CDR3 extends over 17 amino acids. In nucleotides, the CDR3 is TGTGCCAGCAACCCGGGACAGGGGGCGGGCGGGGCCAACGTCCTGACTTTC. As protein: CASNPGQGAGGANVLTF.

The genes are TRBV29-1 and TRBJ1-1, with a possible D match to TRBD1 (6 bases). The ends were cut back, 4 bases at V and 3 bases at J, with 9 bases in the middle. This CDR3 has 12 residues. Germline V gene lookup returns CDR1 SQVTM and CDR2 ANQGSEA. In nucleotides, the CDR3 is TGCAGCGTTGCTGCAGGGGACACTGAAGCTTTCTTT. It yields the protein CSVAAGDTEAFF.